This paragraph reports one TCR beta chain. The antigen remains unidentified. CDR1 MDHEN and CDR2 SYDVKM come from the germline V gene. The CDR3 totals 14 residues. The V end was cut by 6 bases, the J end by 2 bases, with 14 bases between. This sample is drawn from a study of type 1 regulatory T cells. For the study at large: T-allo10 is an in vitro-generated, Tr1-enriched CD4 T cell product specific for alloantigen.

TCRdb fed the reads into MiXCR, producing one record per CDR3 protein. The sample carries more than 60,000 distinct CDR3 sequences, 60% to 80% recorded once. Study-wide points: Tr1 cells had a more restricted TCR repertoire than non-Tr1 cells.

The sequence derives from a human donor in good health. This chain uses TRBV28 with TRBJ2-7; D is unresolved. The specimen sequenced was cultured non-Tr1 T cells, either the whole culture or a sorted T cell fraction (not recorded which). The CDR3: CASSTPLPPYEQYF. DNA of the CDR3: TGTGCCAGCAGCACCCCGCTCCCGCCCTACGAGCAGTACTTC.